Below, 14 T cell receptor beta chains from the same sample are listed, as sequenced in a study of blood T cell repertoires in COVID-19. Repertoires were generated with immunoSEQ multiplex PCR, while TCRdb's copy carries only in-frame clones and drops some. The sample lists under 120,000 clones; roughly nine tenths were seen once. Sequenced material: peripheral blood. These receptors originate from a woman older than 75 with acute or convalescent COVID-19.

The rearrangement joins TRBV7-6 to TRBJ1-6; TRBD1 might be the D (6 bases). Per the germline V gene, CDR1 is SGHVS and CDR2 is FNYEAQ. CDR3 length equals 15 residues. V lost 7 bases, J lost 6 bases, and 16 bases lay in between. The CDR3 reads CASTLGGQTNSPLHF. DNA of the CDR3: TGTGCCAGCACCCTTGGCGGACAGACTAATTCACCCCTCCACTTT.

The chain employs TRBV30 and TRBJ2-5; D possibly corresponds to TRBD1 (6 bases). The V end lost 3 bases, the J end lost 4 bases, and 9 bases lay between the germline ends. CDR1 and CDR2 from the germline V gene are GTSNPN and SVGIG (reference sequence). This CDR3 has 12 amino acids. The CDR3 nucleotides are TGTGCCTGGAGCATAGGGGGAGAGACCCAGTACTTC. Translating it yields CAWSIGGETQYF.

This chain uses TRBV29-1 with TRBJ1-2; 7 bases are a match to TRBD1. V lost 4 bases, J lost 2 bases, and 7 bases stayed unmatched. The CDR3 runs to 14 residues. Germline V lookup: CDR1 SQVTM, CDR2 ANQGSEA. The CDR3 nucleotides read TGCAGCGTTGTGGTGGGACAGACCAACTATGGCTACACCTTC. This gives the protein CSVVVGQTNYGYTF.

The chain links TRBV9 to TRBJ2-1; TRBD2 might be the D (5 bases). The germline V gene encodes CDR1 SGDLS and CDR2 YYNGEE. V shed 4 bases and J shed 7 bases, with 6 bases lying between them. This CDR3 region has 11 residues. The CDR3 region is CASSRDNEQFF. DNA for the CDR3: TGTGCCAGCAGCCGGGATAATGAGCAGTTCTTC.

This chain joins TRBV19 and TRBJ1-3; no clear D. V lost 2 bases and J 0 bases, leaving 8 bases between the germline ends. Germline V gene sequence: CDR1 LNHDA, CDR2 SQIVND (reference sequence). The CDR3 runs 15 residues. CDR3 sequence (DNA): TGTGCCAGTAGTATAAATGAGGACTCTGGAAACACCATATATTTT. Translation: CASSINEDSGNTIYF.

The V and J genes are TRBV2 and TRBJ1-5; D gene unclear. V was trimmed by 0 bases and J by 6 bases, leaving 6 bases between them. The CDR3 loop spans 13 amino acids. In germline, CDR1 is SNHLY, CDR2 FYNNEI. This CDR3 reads CASSEAGIQPQHF. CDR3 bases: TGTGCCAGCAGTGAAGCCGGGATTCAGCCCCAGCATTTT.

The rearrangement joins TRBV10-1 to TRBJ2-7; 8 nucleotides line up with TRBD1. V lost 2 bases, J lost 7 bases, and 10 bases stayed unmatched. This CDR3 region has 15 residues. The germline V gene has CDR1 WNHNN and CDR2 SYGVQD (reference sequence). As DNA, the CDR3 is TGCGCCAGCAGTGAGGTCGCCAGGGGGCTAGGGGAGCAGTACTTC. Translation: CASSEVARGLGEQYF.

The CDR3 region is CASSSTGSEQFF. For the CDR3, the DNA is TGTGCCAGCAGCTCGACAGGGAGTGAGCAGTTCTTC. The chain has TRBV11-2 and TRBJ2-1; TRBD1 matches at 7 bases. The CDR3 sequence is 12 residues long. With 4 bases clipped from V and 9 bases from J, the junction kept 3 bases outside the gene matches. Germline-derived CDR1 and CDR2 are SGHAT and FQNNGV. Complete variable domain (other parts from reference TRBV11-2 and TRBJ2-1): EAGVAQSPRYKIIEKRQSVAFWCNPISGHATLYWYQQILGQGPKLLIQFQNNGVVDDSQLPKDRFSAERLKGVDSTLKIQPAKLEDSAVYLCASSSTGSEQFFGPGTRLTVL.

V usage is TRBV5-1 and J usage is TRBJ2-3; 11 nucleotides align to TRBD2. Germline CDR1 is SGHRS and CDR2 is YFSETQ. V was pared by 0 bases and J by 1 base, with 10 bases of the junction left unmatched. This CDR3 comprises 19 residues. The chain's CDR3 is CASSLALAGGLLGTDTQYF. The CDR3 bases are TGCGCCAGCAGCTTGGCCCTAGCGGGGGGTCTACTTGGCACAGATACGCAGTATTTT.

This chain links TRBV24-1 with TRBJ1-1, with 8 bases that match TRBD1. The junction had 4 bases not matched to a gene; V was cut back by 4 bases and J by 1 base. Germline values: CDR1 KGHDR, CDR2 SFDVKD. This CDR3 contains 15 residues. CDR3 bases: TGTGCCACCAGTGACCCCGGGACAGGGAACACTGAAGCTTTCTTT. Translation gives CATSDPGTGNTEAFF.

The CDR3 here is CASSQDASGVWTQYF. The CDR3 bases are TGCGCCAGCAGCCAAGATGCTAGCGGCGTGTGGACCCAGTACTTC. V gene TRBV4-1 combines with J gene TRBJ2-5; 7 bases are a match to TRBD2. Unmatched junction bases numbered 8, after V lost 0 bases and J lost 7 bases. Germline CDR1 and CDR2: MGHRA and YSYEKL. The CDR3 covers 15 residues.

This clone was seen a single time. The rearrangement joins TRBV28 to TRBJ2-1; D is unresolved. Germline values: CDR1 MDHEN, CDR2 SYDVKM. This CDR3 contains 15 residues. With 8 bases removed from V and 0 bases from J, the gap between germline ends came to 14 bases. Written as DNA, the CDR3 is TGTGCCAGCGCTAAGCTAAGGAGCTCCTACAATGAGCAGTTCTTC. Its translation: CASAKLRSSYNEQFF.

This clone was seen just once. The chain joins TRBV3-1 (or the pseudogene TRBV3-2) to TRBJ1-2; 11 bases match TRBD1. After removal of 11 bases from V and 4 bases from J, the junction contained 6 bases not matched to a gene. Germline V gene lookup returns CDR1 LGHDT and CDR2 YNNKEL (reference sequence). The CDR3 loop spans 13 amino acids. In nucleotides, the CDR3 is TGTGCCTCGAGGACAGGGGGCAGCTATGGCTACACCTTC. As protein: CASRTGGSYGYTF.

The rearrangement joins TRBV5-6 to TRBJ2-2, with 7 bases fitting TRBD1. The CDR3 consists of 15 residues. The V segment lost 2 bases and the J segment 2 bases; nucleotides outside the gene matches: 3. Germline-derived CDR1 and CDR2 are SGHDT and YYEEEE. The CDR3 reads CASSFRQGNTGELFF. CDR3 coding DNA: TGTGCCAGCAGCTTTAGACAGGGTAACACCGGGGAGCTGTTTTTT.